The 8 T cell receptor beta chains below all came from one sample that was sequenced in a study of siplizumab effects on memory and regulatory T cells. Method: immunoSEQ multiplex PCR; TCRdb's copy keeps in-frame clones and lacks some. The sample records about 100,000 clones, around 93% being singletons. The sample comprised non-Treg CD4+ T cells sorted from blood. These receptors were obtained from a human donor in good health.

This chain connects TRBV7-2 to TRBJ2-1; D not resolved. This CDR3 comprises 16 residues. CDR1 is SGHTA, CDR2 FQGNSA, per germline. V lost 4 bases and J 1 base, leaving 14 bases between the germline ends. This CDR3 reads CASSSSGVRSYNEQFF. For the CDR3, the DNA is TGTGCCAGCAGCTCCTCTGGGGTAAGGTCCTACAATGAGCAGTTCTTC.

This chain joins TRBV7-2 and TRBJ2-7; D perhaps matches TRBD2 (6 bases). The ends were cut back, 4 bases at V and 1 base at J, with 14 bases in the middle. The germline V gene encodes CDR1 SGHTA and CDR2 FQGNSA. This CDR3 comprises 15 residues. Here the CDR3 DNA reads TGTGCCAGCAGCTACGGCCGGACTATGTCCTACGAGCAGTACTTC. Encoded protein: CASSYGRTMSYEQYF. Complete variable domain (other parts from reference TRBV7-2 and TRBJ2-7): GAGVSQSPSNKVTEKGKDVELRCDPISGHTALYWYRQSLGQGLEFLIYFQGNSAPDKSGLPSDRFSAERTGGSVSTLTIQRTQQEDSAVYLCASSYGRTMSYEQYFGPGTRLTVT.

This clone was found once. V gene TRBV28 combines with J gene TRBJ2-1; D is ambiguous. V was clipped by 3 bases and J by 11 bases, with 20 bases between them. There are 15 residues in the CDR3. CDR1 is MDHEN and CDR2 is SYDVKM in the germline V gene. The CDR3 loop is CASSLDFLLQWKQFF. Written as DNA, the CDR3 is TGTGCCAGCAGTTTGGATTTCCTTCTACAATGGAAGCAGTTCTTC.

This chain links TRBV27 with TRBJ2-3, with TRBD1 as a possible D gene (5 bases). Per the germline V gene, CDR1 is MNHEY and CDR2 is SMNVEV (reference sequence). This CDR3 region has 16 residues. The germline V and J ends were trimmed by 3 bases and 1 base, with 14 bases remaining between them. The CDR3 region is CASSFLLEGGTDTQYF. CDR3 DNA: TGTGCCAGCAGTTTCCTACTGGAAGGGGGCACAGATACGCAGTATTTT.

This clone was picked up one time. This sequence joins TRBV5-8 and TRBJ1-5; D gene uncertain. V was cut by 7 bases and J by 0 bases, with 5 bases left in between. CDR3 size: 12 residues. Germline V gives CDR1 SGHTS, CDR2 YDEGEE. CDR3 sequence (DNA): TGTGCCAGCCATGGTAGCAATCAGCCCCAGCATTTT. Translating gives CASHGSNQPQHF.

This sequence joins TRBV4-1 and TRBJ1-4; 11 bases fit TRBD1. CDR3 length: 18 residues. Germline V CDR1 and CDR2: MGHRA, YSYEKL. The ends lost 4 bases at V and 0 bases at J; junction bases unmatched: 7. CDR3 in DNA: TGCGCCAGCAGCCGAACGGGACAGGGGGGTGCAACTAATGAAAAACTGTTTTTT. This sequence encodes CASSRTGQGGATNEKLFF.

V and J are TRBV19 and TRBJ1-5; D call uncertain. The CDR3 runs 14 residues. Trimming took 7 bases from V and 9 from J, leaving 19 bases between them. Germline CDR1 and CDR2: LNHDA and SQIVND (reference sequence). CDR3 region: CASIDRTESWPQHF. The CDR3 nucleotides read TGTGCCAGTATAGATCGGACGGAGAGTTGGCCCCAGCATTTT.

This chain joins TRBV9 and TRBJ2-5; either TRBD1 or TRBD2 may supply D (6 bases each). V shed 4 bases and J shed 4 bases, with 17 bases lying between them. The CDR3 contains 15 residues. Per germline, CDR1 SGDLS and CDR2 YYNGEE. CDR3 sequence (DNA): TGTGCCAGCAGCCCCCGGGGGCCCACGGGAGAGACCCAGTACTTC. Translation: CASSPRGPTGETQYF.